Listed below are T cell receptor beta chains from one sample, sequenced in a study of cytomegalovirus exposure and HLA in healthy donors. TCRdb keeps only in-frame clones here, not all; method: immunoSEQ multiplex PCR. The table records 150,000 to 250,000 clones, approximately 78% of them present only once. Specimen: PBMCs. The receptors stem from a woman aged 25 to 45 in good health and CMV-seronegative. Both conserved end residues are part of each CDR3. Fields, in order: clone size, D gene, J gene, CDR3 length, V gene, CDR3 DNA, CDR3 protein. D genes are given only for firm matches. The listing skips clone size in some rows; elsewhere it reads once, few, many or a size class.

many,NA,TRBJ2-1,16,TRBV6-1,TGTGCCAGCAGTGCAGGATGGAGGGGGCCCTACAATGAGCAGTTCTTC,CASSAGWRGPYNEQFF
NA,NA,TRBJ2-5,12,TRBV2,TGTGCCAGCAGTGCCCCTCCGGCGGGCCAGTACTTC,CASSAPPAGQYF
NA,NA,TRBJ1-4,12,TRBV2,TGTGCCAGCAGGGAGGTAGGAGAAAAACTGTTTTTT,CASREVGEKLFF
NA,TRBD1,TRBJ2-7,16,TRBV10-3,TGTGCCATCAGTGAAAGGGTGGAGAGGACAGGATACGAGCAGTACTTC,CAISERVERTGYEQYF
NA,NA,TRBJ2-7,14,TRBV6-1,TGTGCCAGCAGTGAAGCTGCGGGGGTGGGGGCCCGGGGCTTC,CASSEAAGVGARGF
many,TRBD1,TRBJ1-4,17,TRBV2,TGTGCCAGCAGTGAAGCGCTCGCTCAGACAGGGAGGAGAAAACTGTTTTTT,CASSEALAQTGRRKLFF
NA,TRBD1,TRBJ2-7,14,TRBV10-2,TGCGCCAGCAGACGTCCGGGACAGGGGTACGAGCAGTACTTC,CASRRPGQGYEQYF
once,NA,TRBJ2-5,11,TRBV19,TGTGCCAGTACGTACCAAGAGACCCAGTACTTC,CASTYQETQYF
NA,TRBD1,TRBJ2-2,14,TRBV5-5,TGTGCCAGCGAGGACAGGGGTTGGGCCGGGGAGCTGTTTTTT,CASEDRGWAGELFF
NA,NA,TRBJ2-2,11,TRBV7-2,TGTGCCAGCGACAAGCCCGGGGAGCTGTTTTTT,CASDKPGELFF
NA,TRBD1,TRBJ1-1,13,TRBV6-5,TGTGCCAGCAGTTACTCGGGACAGATTGAAGCTTTCTTT,CASSYSGQIEAFF
NA,NA,TRBJ2-3,14,TRBV27,TGTGCCAGCAGTCCGACTAGGGGCACAGATACGCAGTATTTT,CASSPTRGTDTQYF
NA,TRBD1,TRBJ2-7,14,TRBV15,TGTGCCACCAGCGACAGGGGGTACTCCTACGAGCAGTACTTC,CATSDRGYSYEQYF
NA,NA,TRBJ2-7,15,TRBV5-1,TGCGCCAGCAGCTTGGGCGGGACGGAGACCTACGAGCAGTACTTC,CASSLGGTETYEQYF
NA,NA,TRBJ2-5,10,TRBV2,TGTGCCAGCATTCGAGAGACCCAGTACTTC,CASIRETQYF